This TCR beta chain was retrieved from a study of T cell repertoires in cytomegalovirus infection. Study information: Public TCR beta signature analysis indicated the presence of both CMV infection and matching HLA type.

This clonotype was seen more than once but under ten times. Its target is unknown. Via MiXCR, TCRdb re-called the reads, giving one row per CDR3 protein. Altogether around 300,000 distinct CDR3 sequences are present, approximately 25% being singletons, with the ten largest covering approximately 12%. Trimming left V 1 base short and J 4 bases short, with 7 bases between. Germline V gene lookup returns CDR1 SGHVS and CDR2 FQNEAQ. The CDR3 consists of 14 residues. The sample in question was cultured PBMCs, obtained from culture after CMV antigen stimulation. The chain carries TRBV7-8 and TRBJ1-4, with D unresolved. This clonotype was sampled from a human donor in good health (CMV status not recorded). Some clones in this sample may be carry-over from other donors' samples. DNA for the CDR3: TGTGCCAGCAGCTTAGAAATTTTTAATGAAAAACTGTTTTTT. It yields the protein CASSLEIFNEKLFF. Full variable domain (remainder filled in from reference TRBV7-8 and TRBJ1-4): GAGVSQSPRYKVAKRGQDVALRCDPISGHVSLFWYQQALGQGPEFLTYFQNEAQLDKSGLPSDRFFAERPEGSVSTLKIQRTQQEDSAVYLCASSLEIFNEKLFFGSGTQLSVL.